The 27 T cell receptor beta chains in this list originate from one sample, sequenced in a study of blood T cell repertoires in COVID-19 (dated by TCRdb to 2018 to 2021). Library construction relied on the immunoSEQ multiplex PCR assay. The table comes from immuneACCESS by way of TCRdb, which keeps in-frame sequences with V and J called. Part of the clones is missing from these tables; in studies checked, under half for an unresolved V gene and the rest for unknown reasons. The sample table records 95,000 to 150,000 clones; just over 70% of these occur just once. Together, the top ten hold 0.75% to 0.9% of the sample. Sequencing was carried out using peripheral blood. All receptors derive from a human donor with acute or convalescent COVID-19. The donor label of this sample is uncertain.

The chain uses TRBV7-9 and TRBJ2-3; 12 positions match TRBD2. This CDR3 has 15 amino acids. V shed 5 bases and J 5 bases; nucleotides not matched to a gene: 5. Per germline, CDR1 SEHNR and CDR2 FQNEAQ (reference sequence). The CDR3 reads CASSETSGGRDTQYF. CDR3 nucleotides: TGTGCCAGCAGCGAGACTAGCGGGGGCCGAGATACGCAGTATTTT.

This sequence joins TRBV10-3 and TRBJ2-7; D is possibly TRBD1 (6 bases). V was pared by 4 bases and J by 6 bases, with 13 bases between. The length of the CDR3 is 13 residues. Germline CDR1 is ENHRY and CDR2 is SYGVKD. The CDR3 coding sequence is TGTGCCATCAGTGCTACAGGGCTTTGCGAGCAGTACGTC. This encodes CAISATGLCEQYV.

The J gene is TRBJ1-5, the V gene TRBV29-1; no firm D call. The V and J ends lost 4 bases and 3 bases respectively, with 10 bases between them. The CDR3 is 13 residues long. Germline-derived CDR1 and CDR2 are SQVTM and ANQGSEA. In nucleotides, the CDR3 is TGCAGCGTTGTTTACAGTTTCAATCAGCCCCAGCATTTT. Its translation: CSVVYSFNQPQHF.

The V call is TRBV2, the J call TRBJ1-1; D is undetermined. This CDR3 comprises 16 residues. The germline gives CDR1 SNHLY, CDR2 FYNNEI. V lost 2 bases and J 0 bases, leaving 13 bases between the germline ends. The CDR3 loop is CASSEREASMNTEAFF. The DNA of the CDR3 is TGTGCCAGCAGTGAACGGGAAGCGAGTATGAACACTGAAGCTTTCTTT.

This chain uses TRBV3-1 (or the pseudogene TRBV3-2) with TRBJ1-1, with TRBD1 as a possible D gene (5 bases). The CDR3 spans 14 residues. The germline CDR1 and CDR2 sequences are LGHDT and YNNKEL (reference sequence). The germline V and J ends were trimmed by 4 bases and 0 bases, with 9 bases remaining between them. The CDR3 reads CASSRRQMNTEAFF. CDR3 bases: TGTGCCAGCAGCCGCCGACAGATGAACACTGAAGCTTTCTTT.

This chain uses TRBV7-2 with TRBJ2-1, with a possible D match to TRBD2 (7 bases). The CDR3 consists of 13 residues. V was pared by 5 bases and J by 8 bases, with 13 bases between. Germline V CDR1 and CDR2: SGHTA, FQGNSA. The CDR3 nucleotides are TGTGCCAGCAGCGTACGGGGGGCATATGAGCAGTTCTTC. Amino acid sequence: CASSVRGAYEQFF.

The chain couples TRBV5-5 to TRBJ1-4, with TRBD1 identical over 10 bases. V gave up 1 base and J gave up 0 bases; unmatched junction bases: 9. The CDR3 length is 19 residues. Germline V lookup: CDR1 SGHKS, CDR2 YYEKEE (reference sequence). CDR3 region: CASSLRQGAFRATNEKLFF. The CDR3 DNA is TGTGCCAGCAGCTTGCGACAGGGGGCTTTCCGTGCAACTAATGAAAAACTGTTTTTT.

J is TRBJ1-6 and V is TRBV3-1 (or the pseudogene TRBV3-2), with 9 bases fitting TRBD1. The CDR3 length is 18 residues. Losses at the gene ends were 2 bases for V and 14 bases for J; bases not matched to a gene: 19. Germline V gene data show CDR1 as LGHDT and CDR2 as YNNKEL (reference sequence). The CDR3 region has the DNA TGTGCCAGCAGCCAAAACCTACCCGGGACAGGGAGGCCTCCGACCCTCCACTTT. Translated, it gives CASSQNLPGTGRPPTLHF.

The chain combines TRBV5-8 with TRBJ2-3; D gene unclear. The CDR3 has 15 amino acids. Trimming pared 4 bases from V and 2 bases from J, leaving 14 bases between. The germline CDR1 and CDR2 sequences are SGHTS and YDEGEE. CDR3 sequence (DNA): TGTGCCAGCAGCCTCGCGGCGGTGAACACAGATACGCAGTATTTT. Amino acid sequence: CASSLAAVNTDTQYF.

A word on this clone: The same CDR3 can be traced to other DNA sequences in this sample. The chain combines TRBV28 with TRBJ1-1; TRBD1 is a possible D gene (6 bases). V lost 6 bases to trimming and J lost 7 bases, with 15 bases between them. The CDR3 runs to 13 residues. Germline values: CDR1 MDHEN, CDR2 SYDVKM. The DNA of the CDR3 is TGTGCCAGCAGCCCCCGGGCCAGGGGTGAAGCTTTCTTT. Amino acid sequence: CASSPRARGEAFF.

In DNA form, the CDR3 reads TGTGCCAGTAGAAGGGACGGGACAGCTCACTATGGCTACACCTTC. Translated: CASRRDGTAHYGYTF. This chain joins TRBV19 and TRBJ1-2; 7 nucleotides line up with TRBD1. The germline CDR1 and CDR2 sequences are LNHDA and SQIVND (reference sequence). Unmatched junction bases numbered 10, after V lost 6 bases and J lost 3 bases. The CDR3 totals 15 residues.

The genes are TRBV3-1 (or the pseudogene TRBV3-2) and TRBJ1-3; D gene ambiguous. The CDR3 contains 15 residues. V lost 4 bases to trimming and J lost 0 bases, with 10 bases between them. Germline V lookup: CDR1 LGHDT, CDR2 YNNKEL (reference sequence). In DNA, the CDR3 is TGTGCCAGCAGCCCTCGGCCTAGCTCTGGAAACACCATATATTTT. Its translation: CASSPRPSSGNTIYF.

In its sample, this clone was seen once. The chain couples TRBV15 to TRBJ1-4; maybe TRBD1 (5 bases). CDR3 size: 15 residues. Trimming shortened V by 2 bases and J by 0 bases, and 7 bases separated the two germline ends. Looked up from germline, CDR1 is LNHNV and CDR2 is YYDKDF (reference sequence). CDR3 region: CATSRQGATNEKLFF. The DNA for the CDR3 is TGTGCCACCAGCAGACAGGGTGCAACTAATGAAAAACTGTTTTTT.

V and J are TRBV19 and TRBJ1-2; a weak D match, TRBD1 (6 bases). The germline V gene has CDR1 LNHDA and CDR2 SQIVND (reference sequence). V was shortened by 9 bases and J by 3 bases, with 17 bases between the two germline ends. This CDR3 region has 14 residues. CDR3 nucleotide sequence: TGTGCCAGCCTCCAACCCGGGACATACTATGGCTACACCTTC. This encodes CASLQPGTYYGYTF. The variable domain in full, with the rest retrieved from reference TRBV19 and TRBJ1-2, is DGGITQSPKYLFRKEGQNVTLSCEQNLNHDAMYWYRQDPGQGLRLIYYSQIVNDFQKGDIAEGYSVSREKKESFPLTVTSAQKNPTAFYLCASLQPGTYYGYTFGSGTRLTVV.

This clone was picked up a small number of times. The chain uses TRBV29-1 and TRBJ1-1, with TRBD1 as a possible D gene (5 bases). V lost 3 bases and J lost 0, with 8 bases in between. The CDR3 has 13 amino acids. Germline CDR1 SQVTM, CDR2 ANQGSEA. CDR3 sequence reads: CSVDKGLNTEAFF. The CDR3 DNA reads TGCAGCGTTGACAAGGGGCTGAACACTGAAGCTTTCTTT.

This chain connects TRBV7-8 to TRBJ2-7, with 7 bases that match TRBD1. In germline, CDR1 is SGHVS, CDR2 FQNEAQ. This CDR3 has 13 residues. J was trimmed by 7 bases and V by 5 bases; bases with no gene match: 8. The CDR3 loop reads CASSPGQSLEQYF. CDR3 bases: TGTGCCAGCAGCCCGGGACAGTCTCTTGAGCAGTACTTC. The whole variable domain, filled in from reference TRBV7-8 and TRBJ2-7, reads GAGVSQSPRYKVAKRGQDVALRCDPISGHVSLFWYQQALGQGPEFLTYFQNEAQLDKSGLPSDRFFAERPEGSVSTLKIQRTQQEDSAVYLCASSPGQSLEQYFGPGTRLTVT.

The chain recombines TRBV30 with TRBJ1-1; 8 bases line up with TRBD1. This CDR3 has 16 residues. CDR1 is GTSNPN, CDR2 SVGIG, per germline (reference sequence). The ends lost 0 bases at V and 6 bases at J; junction bases unmatched: 12. DNA of the CDR3: TGTGCCTGGAGTGTACGATCAGGGGGCCCGGTCGCTGAAGCTTTCTTT. Its translation: CAWSVRSGGPVAEAFF.

This clone turned up a few times. CDR3 coding DNA: TGTGCCAGCAGTACTCGGGAGAGCACTGAAGCTTTCTTT. Protein: CASSTRESTEAFF. The V call is TRBV6-6, the J call TRBJ1-1, with unresolved D. Deletions cut 5 bases from V and 4 bases from J, with 11 bases between. The CDR3 length is 13 residues. Looked up from germline, CDR1 is MNHNY and CDR2 is SVGAGI (reference sequence).

A note on this clone: A much larger clone sits a single nucleotide away, making a read error possible. This sample includes further DNA sequences coding for the same CDR3. J is TRBJ2-2 and V is TRBV10-3, with 8 bases fitting TRBD2. J was trimmed by 3 bases and V by 7 bases; bases with no gene match: 7. Germline V gene lookup returns CDR1 ENHRY and CDR2 SYGVKD. The CDR3 sequence is 15 residues long. CDR3: CAITAGGLDTGELFF. CDR3 sequence (DNA): TGTGCCATCACGGCGGGGGGATTGGACACCGGGGAGCTGTTTTTT.

This chain connects TRBV19 to TRBJ2-4; D possibly corresponds to TRBD1 (6 bases). V shed 9 bases and J shed 9 bases, with 15 bases lying between them. Germline V gene data show CDR1 as LNHDA and CDR2 as SQIVND (reference sequence). This CDR3 has 12 amino acids. As DNA, the CDR3 is TGTGCCAGCAGCAAGGACAGAACCATTCAGTACTTC. Residues: CASSKDRTIQYF.

The chain couples TRBV21-1 to TRBJ2-3; no DNA check was done on the table's D call, TRBD1. TRBV21-1 is listed as a pseudogene. The CDR3 contains 17 residues. In DNA form, the CDR3 reads TGTGCCAGCAGCCCTACGACAGGGTTTACTAGCACAGATACGCAGTATTTT. Its protein is CASSPTTGFTSTDTQYF.

V usage is TRBV20-1 and J usage is TRBJ1-2, with 7 bases aligning to TRBD1. This CDR3 spans 15 amino acids. The germline V gene has CDR1 DFQATT and CDR2 SNEGSKA (reference sequence). V was clipped by 6 bases and J by 5 bases; unmatched bases: 15. The CDR3 region has the DNA TGCAGTGCCAGTTTTCCGCAGGGGGGAAGGTATGGCTACACCTTC. This encodes CSASFPQGGRYGYTF.

The CDR3 region is CASSRGQSSYEQYF. The DNA for the CDR3 is TGTGCCAGCTCACGGGGACAGAGCTCCTACGAGCAGTACTTC. The rearrangement links TRBV18 to TRBJ2-7; TRBD1 matches 7 bases. V trimming: 4 bases; J trimming: 0 bases; junction bases outside the gene matches: 3. Germline-derived CDR1 and CDR2 are KGHSH and LQKENI. The CDR3 is 14 amino acids.

The rearrangement joins TRBV10-3 to TRBJ2-1; D is ambiguous. This CDR3 comprises 14 residues. V dropped 5 bases and J dropped 5 bases, with 13 bases sitting between them. Germline loops: CDR1 ENHRY, CDR2 SYGVKD. The CDR3 reads CAISTRRGDNEQFF. The CDR3 region has the DNA TGTGCCATCAGTACTCGTCGAGGTGACAATGAGCAGTTCTTC.

This clone was observed a few times. The genes are TRBV5-1 and TRBJ2-1, with TRBD1 identical over 8 bases. V gave up 4 bases and J gave up 5 bases; unmatched junction bases: 2. This CDR3 has 13 amino acids. Germline assignment: CDR1 SGHRS and CDR2 YFSETQ. In DNA, the CDR3 is TGCGCCAGCAGCGGACAGGGTCACAATGAGCAGTTCTTC. It is translated as CASSGQGHNEQFF.

The chain couples TRBV5-1 to TRBJ1-1, with D possibly being TRBD1 (6 bases). The V gene lost 6 bases and the J gene lost 0 bases, with 15 bases spanning the gap. The CDR3 loop spans 15 amino acids. Germline loops: CDR1 SGHRS, CDR2 YFSETQ. Here the CDR3 DNA reads TGCGCCAGCAAGGGAAGCGGGGGCATGAACACTGAAGCTTTCTTT. Its translation: CASKGSGGMNTEAFF.

V gene TRBV5-1 combines with J gene TRBJ1-1; D is uncertain. The CDR3 spans 13 residues. Germline CDR1 is SGHRS and CDR2 is YFSETQ. Trimming cost V 2 bases and J 2 bases, with 7 bases left between them. Here the CDR3 DNA reads TGCGCCAGCAGCTTCTCAGAAAACACTGAAGCTTTCTTT. Its translation: CASSFSENTEAFF.